This TCR beta chain comes out of a study of blood T cell repertoires in COVID-19. At the level of the study: The analysed material was cDNA or gDNA that came from T cells, B-cell-depleted T cells, or PBMCs.

TCRdb's copy holds only in-frame clones and misses some; the assay was immunoSEQ multiplex PCR. The sample lists tens of thousands of clones; 75% to 95% were seen once. CDR3 length equals 14 residues. The V end was cut by 5 bases, the J end by 11 bases, with 19 bases between. Germline V CDR1 and CDR2: MNHEY, SVGAGI. The chain carries TRBV6-5 and TRBJ2-1; D is perhaps TRBD2 (6 bases). The sample was peripheral blood. This sequence originates from a woman aged 70-85 years with active COVID-19. CDR3 sequence: CASSIPGSRNQQFF. CDR3 DNA sequence: TGTGCCAGCAGTATCCCCGGGAGTCGTAATCAGCAGTTCTTC.